These 5 T cell receptor beta chains originate from one sample sequenced in a study of T cells in localized non-small cell lung cancer. Measured with immunoSEQ multiplex PCR; TCRdb has only the in-frame clones, and not every one. The sample yields over 1,500 clones, 30% to 35% seen once. Specimen: normal lung tissue next to the tumor, collected before any cancer treatment. The receptors stem from a male donor aged 60 or over with stage III squamous cell lung carcinoma.

The V gene is TRBV18, the J gene TRBJ1-1; D gene uncertain. CDR1 and CDR2 from the germline V gene are KGHSH and LQKENI. The CDR3 has 12 amino acids. Trimming shortened V by 4 bases and J by 3 bases, and 6 bases separated the two germline ends. CDR3 DNA sequence: TGTGCCAGCTCACGGATGGACACTGAAGCTTTCTTT. It specifies CASSRMDTEAFF.

The chain employs TRBV11-3 and TRBJ1-2; D remains ambiguous. Trimming took off 6 bases at V and 0 bases at J, with 11 bases between the two ends. The CDR3 extends over 14 amino acids. The germline CDR1 and CDR2 sequences are SGHNT and YENEEA. In DNA, the CDR3 is TGTGCCAGCAGACCCATGGCCTCTAACTATGGCTACACCTTC. Amino acid sequence: CASRPMASNYGYTF.

The rearrangement links TRBV11-3 to TRBJ1-3; perhaps TRBD1 as D (6 bases). V lost 2 bases and J lost 4, with 21 bases in between. There are 18 residues in the CDR3. Germline V gives CDR1 SGHNT, CDR2 YENEEA. The CDR3 protein is CASSLRQVFAGVGNTIYF. The CDR3 DNA reads TGTGCCAGCAGCTTAAGACAGGTGTTTGCCGGGGTGGGAAACACCATATATTTT.

V is TRBV27 and J is TRBJ2-3; D ambiguous. The CDR3 covers 13 residues. Germline-derived CDR1 and CDR2 are MNHEY and SMNVEV (reference sequence). Trimming removed 2 bases at V and 4 bases at J, with 7 bases between. CDR3 DNA: TGTGCCAGCAGTTTAAAACGGTCAGATACGCAGTATTTT. This sequence encodes CASSLKRSDTQYF.

V is TRBV28 and J is TRBJ2-2, with D tentatively TRBD1 (6 bases). The CDR3 has 14 amino acids. Between the trimmed V and J ends, which lost 6 bases and 1 base, there was a span of 9 bases. Germline V gives CDR1 MDHEN, CDR2 SYDVKM. The CDR3 bases are TGTGCCAGCAGCCCGACAGGGAACACCGGGGAGCTGTTTTTT. Its protein product is CASSPTGNTGELFF.